The 28 T cell receptor beta chains below come from one sample, sequenced in a study of metastatic and nonmetastatic thyroid tumors (dated by TCRdb to 2018 to 2020). Before undergoing thyroid surgery, none of the patients had been given any kind of treatment. Receptor amplification or capture employed PCR. TCRdb records Illumina HiSeq 4000 as the sequencer. TCRdb handled the public reads itself, with Q25 trimming in fastp and clone calling in MiXCR, and kept productive beta chains. Counted in this sample were 8,500 to 13,000 clones; under 30% of them appeared once. The biggest ten clones account for approximately 9.4% of the sample. Sequencing was done on a sample of tumor tissue. The origin of the receptors is a female donor with papillary thyroid cancer or a benign thyroid nodule (not recorded which). Some clones in this sample may be carry-over from other donors' samples.

This clone has just a few counts. The chain joins TRBV28 to TRBJ2-2; D remains ambiguous. V was clipped by 8 bases and J by 2 bases, with 9 bases between them. The CDR3 length is 13 residues. Germline assignment: CDR1 MDHEN and CDR2 SYDVKM. The DNA of the CDR3 is TGTGCCAGCGGGAAGGAAAACACCGGGGAGCTGTTTTTT. Amino acids: CASGKENTGELFF.

There are a few counts of this clone. The chain has TRBV28 and TRBJ2-2, with TRBD2 identical over 16 bases. Germline-derived CDR1 and CDR2 are MDHEN and SYDVKM. J gave up 6 bases and V 4 bases, and 5 bases lay outside the gene matches. The CDR3 runs to 17 residues. The CDR3 DNA reads as TGTGCCAGCAGTTCCTGGGGACTAGCGGGAGGGCCCGGGGAGCTGTTTTTT. It encodes CASSSWGLAGGPGELFF.

This clone is medium-sized in the sample. The chain recombines TRBV7-8 with TRBJ2-1; 13 nucleotides align to TRBD2. Germline values: CDR1 SGHVS, CDR2 FQNEAQ. J lost 2 bases, V lost 7 bases, and 5 bases had no gene match. CDR3 length: 16 residues. The CDR3 DNA reads TGTGCCAGCACCGGGACTAGCGGGACTACCTACAATGAGCAGTTCTTC. Translated, it gives CASTGTSGTTYNEQFF.

V and J are TRBV7-2 and TRBJ2-1; 9 positions agree with TRBD2. V shed 3 bases and J 1 base; nucleotides not matched to a gene: 7. CDR3 length equals 17 residues. Per the germline V gene, CDR1 is SGHTA and CDR2 is FQGNSA. CDR3 sequence: CASSFSGSLASYNEQFF. CDR3 nucleotide sequence: TGTGCCAGCAGCTTTAGCGGGAGTCTGGCGTCCTACAATGAGCAGTTCTTC.

The V gene is TRBV5-1, the J gene TRBJ2-7, with D perhaps TRBD1 or TRBD2 (5 bases each). Germline lookup yields CDR1 SGHRS and CDR2 YFSETQ. The V and J ends lost 3 bases and 0 bases respectively, with 10 bases between them. The CDR3 length is 14 residues. The CDR3 nucleotides read TGCGCCAGCAGCTCGGGACCGAGCTCCTACGAGCAGTACTTC. This gives the protein CASSSGPSSYEQYF.

The rearrangement uses TRBV6-1 and TRBJ2-7, with 7 bases aligning to TRBD2. In germline, CDR1 is MNHNS, CDR2 SASEGT. The CDR3 totals 14 residues. The trim removed 6 bases at V and 0 bases at J, leaving 5 bases unmatched. DNA for the CDR3: TGTGCCAGCAGGGGAAGCGGGAACTCCTACGAGCAGTACTTC. Its translation is CASRGSGNSYEQYF.

The rearrangement uses TRBV12-3 or TRBV12-4 and TRBJ1-1; no reliable D call. The CDR3 is made up of 13 amino acids. V dropped 6 bases and J dropped 5 bases, with 13 bases sitting between them. The CDR3 nucleotides are TGTGCCAGCAGCAAGATCCGGGGAACTGAAGCTTTCTTT. Encoded protein: CASSKIRGTEAFF.

The table lists this clone with a few counts. The V call is TRBV11-2, the J call TRBJ1-5; D unresolved. V lost 0 bases and J lost 3, with 9 bases in between. CDR1 is SGHAT and CDR2 is FQNNGV in the germline V gene. The CDR3 length is 15 residues. The CDR3 protein is CASSLEGLPNQPQHF. The CDR3 region has the DNA TGTGCCAGCAGCTTAGAAGGGTTACCCAATCAGCCCCAGCATTTT.

This chain uses TRBV6-1 with TRBJ2-5, with unresolved D. Trimming stripped 5 bases from V and 5 bases from J, with 12 bases between. The CDR3 length is 13 residues. Germline loops: CDR1 MNHNS, CDR2 SASEGT. The CDR3 loop reads CASSQSRPETQYF. DNA of the CDR3: TGTGCCAGCAGTCAATCTCGACCCGAGACCCAGTACTTC.

This clone came up a few times. At one of its ends the junction is not consistent with the germline gene, which may arise from a read error. The chain recombines TRBV7-7 with TRBJ2-7; D ambiguous. CDR1 and CDR2 (germline): SSHAT, FNYEAQ (reference sequence). This CDR3 has 10 amino acids. The CDR3 nucleotides read TGTGCTAGCAGCTCGTACGAGCAGTACTTC. It specifies CASSSYEQYF. Together with reference TRBV7-7 and TRBJ2-7, the CDR3 gives the full variable domain: GAGVSQSPRYKVTKRGQDVTLRCDPISSHATLYWYQQALGQGPEFLTYFNYEAQPDKSGLPSDRFSAERPEGSISTLTIQRTEQRDSAMYRCASSSYEQYFGPGTRLTVT.

The chain recombines TRBV6-1 with TRBJ2-1; 10 bases agree with TRBD2. The CDR3 has 14 amino acids. Germline lookup yields CDR1 MNHNS and CDR2 SASEGT. Trimming at V came to 5 bases and at J to 8 bases, leaving 6 bases not matched to a gene. In nucleotides, the CDR3 is TGTGCCAGCAGTCCTAGCGGGAGTTACCATGAGCAGTTCTTC. It is translated as CASSPSGSYHEQFF.

This clone rates as medium-sized (0.01 to 0.1%). The chain carries TRBV15 and TRBJ2-1; 13 bases match TRBD2. Germline V gene lookup returns CDR1 LNHNV and CDR2 YYDKDF (reference sequence). J lost 7 bases, V lost 1 base, and 7 bases had no gene match. The length of the CDR3 is 17 residues. The CDR3 is CATSRGTSGSFGNEQFF. The CDR3, as DNA: TGTGCCACCAGCAGAGGGACTAGCGGGAGCTTCGGAAATGAGCAGTTCTTC.

This clone was found a few times. The chain uses TRBV28 and TRBJ1-6; perhaps TRBD1 as D (5 bases). CDR3 length equals 17 residues. Germline CDR1 MDHEN, CDR2 SYDVKM. Trimming stripped 2 bases from V and 5 bases from J, with 16 bases between. CDR3 in amino acids: CASSLGGFGLNNSPLHF. CDR3 DNA sequence: TGTGCCAGCAGTTTAGGGGGTTTCGGACTAAATAATTCACCCCTCCACTTT.

V gene TRBV7-6 combines with J gene TRBJ2-3, with TRBD2 as a possible D gene (5 bases). The CDR3 sequence is 16 residues long. The V end was cut by 7 bases, the J end by 2 bases, with 19 bases between. Germline lookup yields CDR1 SGHVS and CDR2 FNYEAQ. CDR3 sequence reads: CASTTYAGDPTDTQYF. DNA of the CDR3: TGTGCCAGCACCACATACGCGGGTGACCCCACAGATACGCAGTATTTT.

This clone was recorded a few times. The chain has TRBV6-2 or TRBV6-3 and TRBJ2-2; no firm D call. V was pared by 10 bases and J by 0 bases, with 12 bases between. This CDR3 is 14 amino acids long. CDR1 and CDR2 from the germline V gene are MNHEY and SVGEGT. The CDR3 DNA reads as TGTGCCACTAAGGTGCCAACGAACACCGGGGAGCTGTTTTTT. Translated: CATKVPTNTGELFF.

A single count supports this clone. This sequence joins TRBV6-1 and TRBJ1-1; TRBD1 might be the D (6 bases). Per the germline V gene, CDR1 is MNHNS and CDR2 is SASEGT. This CDR3 contains 14 residues. V lost 2 bases and J 3 bases, leaving 10 bases between the germline ends. CDR3 amino acids: CASSELGADTEAFF. The CDR3, as DNA: TGTGCCAGCAGTGAATTGGGGGCAGACACTGAAGCTTTCTTT.

Relative to its sample, this clone is medium-sized (0.01 to 0.1%). J is TRBJ1-6 and V is TRBV5-1; possible D gene TRBD1, 6 bases. This CDR3 region has 15 residues. The germline V gene encodes CDR1 SGHRS and CDR2 YFSETQ. Deletions cut 0 bases from V and 3 bases from J, with 7 bases between. CDR3 nucleotides: TGCGCCAGCAGCTTGGACAGGGTCTATAATTCACCCCTCCACTTT. This codes for CASSLDRVYNSPLHF. Based on the CDR3 plus reference TRBV5-1 and TRBJ1-6, the full variable domain is KAGVTQTPRYLIKTRGQQVTLSCSPISGHRSVSWYQQTPGQGLQFLFEYFSETQRNKGNFPGRFSGRQFSNSRSEMNVSTLELGDSALYLCASSLDRVYNSPLHFGNGTRLTVT.

This clone has only a few counts. The genes are TRBV6-4 and TRBJ2-1, with 7 positions matching TRBD2. Looked up from germline, CDR1 is MRHNA and CDR2 is SNTAGT. The CDR3 covers 17 residues. With V trimmed by 1 base and J by 2 bases, 8 bases remained unmatched. Written as DNA, the CDR3 is TGTGCCAGCAGTGACTGGGACGGGAGGCCCCCCTACAATGAGCAGTTCTTC. Protein sequence: CASSDWDGRPPYNEQFF.

This clone was counted ten times or more. This chain uses TRBV20-1 with TRBJ2-5, with a tentative D call TRBD2 (6 bases). V was pared by 3 bases and J by 4 bases, with 18 bases between. In germline, CDR1 is DFQATT, CDR2 SNEGSKA (reference sequence). This CDR3 is 15 amino acids long. The CDR3 loop is CSASLSGVWGETQYF. CDR3 DNA sequence: TGCAGTGCTAGTTTATCGGGAGTTTGGGGAGAGACCCAGTACTTC.

This clone was counted only a few times. V is TRBV12-3 or TRBV12-4 and J is TRBJ2-7; D perhaps matches TRBD1 (5 bases). The CDR3 loop spans 14 amino acids. Trimming removed 3 bases from V and 2 bases from J, with 11 bases in between. The CDR3 spells CASSFDSIAYEQYF. CDR3 nucleotides: TGTGCCAGCAGTTTTGACAGCATCGCCTACGAGCAGTACTTC.

This clone was seen repeatedly, ten times or more. The chain recombines TRBV19 with TRBJ2-3, with 8 bases that match TRBD1. The DNA matches TRBJ1-5 better at its end, which makes the J call doubtful. Germline CDR1 is LNHDA and CDR2 is SQIVND (reference sequence). There are 15 residues in the CDR3. The CDR3 spells CASSIGSGGADTQHF. CDR3 DNA: TGTGCCAGTAGTATAGGGTCAGGGGGCGCAGATACGCAGCATTTT.

By proportion, this clone is medium-sized. The J gene is TRBJ2-7, the V gene TRBV20-1; 8 bases align to TRBD2. Germline V gene sequence: CDR1 DFQATT, CDR2 SNEGSKA (reference sequence). Trimming at V came to 2 bases and at J to 1 base, leaving 4 bases not matched to a gene. CDR3 size: 14 residues. The CDR3 sequence: CSARYPGGSYEQYF. DNA of the CDR3: TGCAGTGCTAGATATCCGGGAGGGTCCTACGAGCAGTACTTC.

The gene calls are TRBV6-1 and TRBJ1-6, with a possible D match to TRBD1 (6 bases). V was pared by 7 bases and J by 9 bases, with 19 bases between. CDR3 length: 15 residues. Germline loops: CDR1 MNHNS, CDR2 SASEGT. CDR3 protein: CASTPSGGIGSPLHF. CDR3 bases: TGTGCCAGCACCCCGTCGGGGGGCATTGGTTCACCCCTCCACTTT.

The rearrangement joins TRBV5-1 to TRBJ2-1, with 8 bases fitting TRBD2. The germline CDR1 and CDR2 sequences are SGHRS and YFSETQ. CDR3 length: 15 amino acids. V gave up 4 bases and J gave up 4 bases; unmatched junction bases: 7. The DNA for the CDR3 is TGCGCCAGCAGCATAAGCGGGAGCTTGTACAATGAGCAGTTCTTC. It translates to CASSISGSLYNEQFF.

This clone ranks as medium-sized. The CDR3 is CASSARDRSYEQYF. The CDR3 bases are TGTGCCAGCAGTGCACGGGACAGGTCCTACGAGCAGTACTTC. The chain has TRBV6-1 and TRBJ2-7, with 8 bases lining up with TRBD1. Germline V CDR1 and CDR2: MNHNS, SASEGT. CDR3 length: 14 amino acids. Germline trimming cut 4 bases from V and 1 base from J; bases unmatched to any gene: 3.

This clone occurred a few times. The V gene is TRBV9, the J gene TRBJ1-1; D is perhaps TRBD1 (5 bases). The germline V gene encodes CDR1 SGDLS and CDR2 YYNGEE. V was pared by 8 bases and J by 2 bases, with 10 bases between. The CDR3 runs to 12 residues. CDR3 DNA: TGTGCCAGTCAGGGTCCTAACACTGAAGCTTTCTTT. Translated: CASQGPNTEAFF.

The chain recombines TRBV27 with TRBJ1-1; 11 positions agree with TRBD1. The junction had 0 bases not matched to a gene; V was cut back by 2 bases and J by 4 bases. Germline V lookup: CDR1 MNHEY, CDR2 SMNVEV (reference sequence). The CDR3 length is 14 residues. Here the CDR3 reads CASSLGTGGTEAFF. The CDR3 coding sequence is TGTGCCAGCAGTTTAGGGACAGGGGGCACTGAAGCTTTCTTT.

This clone was detected a few times. This chain joins TRBV12-3 or TRBV12-4 and TRBJ2-7; D is unclear. The CDR3 is 13 amino acids. V lost 5 bases and J lost 2, with 10 bases in between. CDR3 sequence reads: CASSPGSTYEQYF. CDR3 bases: TGTGCCAGCAGTCCGGGTTCAACCTACGAGCAGTACTTC.